This TCR beta chain was sequenced for a study of CD8+ T cells in alopecia areata. The V and J ends lost 6 bases and 8 bases, in that order; junction bases with no gene match: 7. The germline V gene encodes CDR1 MNHEY and CDR2 SMNVEV (reference sequence). CDR3 length: 13 amino acids. After isolation, RNA underwent reverse transcription to generate cDNA as the sequencing template. Sequenced by immunoSEQ multiplex PCR; TCRdb stores in-frame clones only, minus some. Of about 200,000 clones detected, 35% to 45% appear once; the ten largest clones hold 0.48%. Treatment: oral pan-JAK inhibitor, 5-10 mg twice daily.

This receptor was identified in a human donor with alopecia areata. This sample comprised CD4+ T cells sorted from blood, obtained between weeks 30 and 35, from a patient treated with tofacitinib. The chain recombines TRBV27 with TRBJ2-1, with TRBD1 identical over 7 bases. CDR3 residues: CASRATGTDEQFF. In DNA form, the CDR3 reads TGTGCCAGCAGGGCGACAGGGACCGATGAGCAGTTCTTC.